This TCR beta chain was sequenced in a study of cytomegalovirus exposure and HLA in healthy donors. The study, taken as a whole, reports: Later work associated approximately 17,000 TCR beta sequences with HLA alleles at 0.05 false discovery rate.

The PCR made use of 60 Vbeta and 13 Jbeta primers. As processed by the authors: The authors later counted roughly 87 million unique TCR beta chains, approximately 12 million of them shared. Sequenced by immunoSEQ multiplex PCR; TCRdb stores in-frame clones only, minus some. The DNA gave D and trimming, while V, J and clone size come from that table. The sample shows about 200,000 clones, 70% to 85% of them seen only once. From germline, CDR1 is SGHVS and CDR2 FQNEAQ. Trimming removed 4 bases at V and 2 bases at J, with 9 bases between. The CDR3 has 13 residues. As concerns this clone: Its specificity is not known.

The sequence was collected from a woman in her 30s in good health and CMV-seropositive. The rearrangement joins TRBV7-8 to TRBJ2-7, with TRBD1 as a possible D gene (5 bases). The source material was PBMCs. The CDR3 here is CASSSSGTYEQYF. In DNA form, the CDR3 reads TGTGCCAGCAGCTCGTCAGGGACCTACGAGCAGTACTTC.